This record covers a single TCR beta chain. Its specificity is unknown. This CDR3 has 10 amino acids. Germline CDR1 is DFQATT and CDR2 is SNEGSKA (reference sequence). V lost 7 bases and J lost 5, with 7 bases in between. The entry originates in a study of cytomegalovirus exposure and HLA in healthy donors. General study findings and limits: In a later analysis, compared with equally common non-associated chains, HLA-associated beta chains were more expanded. In all likelihood, a cluster of highly shared sequence variants was a sequencing artifact. The study flagged some 170 TCR beta chains as cytomegalovirus-associated. There were a few CMV-associated chains whose specificity for CMV antigens was confirmed in vitro.

PCR was performed using 60 Vbeta and 13 Jbeta primers. The data were produced by immunoSEQ multiplex PCR, yet TCRdb's version contains in-frame clones alone and is incomplete. The data hold more than 90,000 clones, with about 80% observed a single time. The chain uses TRBV20-1 and TRBJ2-3, with a possible D match to TRBD1 (5 bases). This TCR was recovered from a man aged 35-49 years in good health and CMV-seronegative. The sequenced sample was PBMCs. In DNA, the CDR3 is TGCAGTGTGGGGCGAGATACGCAGTATTTT. This translates into CSVGRDTQYF.